This T cell receptor (beta chain) was retrieved from a study of multiple sclerosis patients with progressive multifocal leukoencephalopathy. Time point indicated: before natalizumab initiation. TCRdb's table, derived via immunoSEQ multiplex PCR, lists solely in-frame clones and lacks some. The sample holds 30,000 or so clones, about 88% seen once. The receptor comes from a human donor with multiple sclerosis. The specimen sequenced was PBMCs.

CDR3 protein: CASSFRAGITAGELFF. The CDR3 region has the DNA TGTGCCAGCAGCTTTAGGGCCGGGATAACAGCCGGGGAGCTGTTTTTT. This rearrangement joins TRBV5-5 to TRBJ2-2; tentatively, D is TRBD2 (5 bases). CDR3 length: 16 residues. V dropped 2 bases and J dropped 6 bases, with 17 bases sitting between them. Per the germline V gene, CDR1 is SGHKS and CDR2 is YYEKEE (reference sequence).